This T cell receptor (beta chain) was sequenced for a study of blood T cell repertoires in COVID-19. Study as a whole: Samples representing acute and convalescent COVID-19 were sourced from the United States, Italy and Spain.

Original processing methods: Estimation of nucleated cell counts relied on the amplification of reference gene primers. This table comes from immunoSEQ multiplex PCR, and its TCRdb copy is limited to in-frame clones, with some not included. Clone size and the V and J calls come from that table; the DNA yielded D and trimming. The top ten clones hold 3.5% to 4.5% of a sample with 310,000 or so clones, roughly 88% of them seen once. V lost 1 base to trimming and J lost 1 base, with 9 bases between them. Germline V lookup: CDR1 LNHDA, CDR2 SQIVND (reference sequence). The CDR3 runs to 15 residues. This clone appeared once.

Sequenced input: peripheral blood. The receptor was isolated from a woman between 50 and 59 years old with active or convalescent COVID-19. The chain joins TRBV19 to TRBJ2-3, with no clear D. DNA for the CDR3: TGTGCCAGTAGTATAGGGTTTAGAGGCACAGATACGCAGTATTTT. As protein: CASSIGFRGTDTQYF.